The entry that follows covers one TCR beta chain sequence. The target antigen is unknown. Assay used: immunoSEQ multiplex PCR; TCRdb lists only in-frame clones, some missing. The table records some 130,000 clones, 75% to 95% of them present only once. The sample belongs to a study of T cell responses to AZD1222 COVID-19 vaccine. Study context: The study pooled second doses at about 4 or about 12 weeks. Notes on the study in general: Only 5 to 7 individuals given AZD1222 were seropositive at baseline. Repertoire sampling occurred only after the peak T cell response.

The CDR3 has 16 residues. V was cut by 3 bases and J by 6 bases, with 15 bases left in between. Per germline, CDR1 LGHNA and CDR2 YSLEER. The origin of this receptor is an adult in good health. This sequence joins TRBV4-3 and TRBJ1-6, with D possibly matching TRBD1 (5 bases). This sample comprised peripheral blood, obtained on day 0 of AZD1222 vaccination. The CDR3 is CASSQAGPDFNSPLHF. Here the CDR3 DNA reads TGCGCCAGCAGCCAGGCGGGACCCGACTTTAATTCACCCCTCCACTTT.